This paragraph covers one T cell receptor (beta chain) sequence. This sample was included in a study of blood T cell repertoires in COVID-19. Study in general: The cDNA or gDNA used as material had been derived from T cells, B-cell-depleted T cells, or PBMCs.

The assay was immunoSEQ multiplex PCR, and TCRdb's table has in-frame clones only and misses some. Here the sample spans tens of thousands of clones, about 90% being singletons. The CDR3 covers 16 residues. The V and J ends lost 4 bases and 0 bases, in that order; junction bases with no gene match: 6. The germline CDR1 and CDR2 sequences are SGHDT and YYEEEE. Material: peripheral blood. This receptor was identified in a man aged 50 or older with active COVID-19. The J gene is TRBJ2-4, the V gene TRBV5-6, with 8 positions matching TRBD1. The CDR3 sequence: CASSGGQDPAKNIQYF. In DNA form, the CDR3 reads TGTGCCAGCAGCGGGGGACAGGATCCAGCCAAAAACATTCAGTACTTC.